Sequencing of this T cell receptor beta chain was carried out in a study of T cells expressing NK-cell markers. Study observations and caveats: The same clonotypes also predominated in the CD3+CD56-NKG2C+ fraction of four donors.

TCRdb reprocessed the 5' RACE reads, keeping one entry per CDR3 protein, no DNA. The sample table sets out 350,000 to 450,000 distinct CDR3 sequences. Turning to this clonotype: Its antigen is as yet unknown.

This TCR was sampled from a man between 18 and 69 years old in good health. The sequenced sample consisted of blood T cells: a sorted CD56 or NKG2C T cell subset, CD4+ or CD8+ T cells, or bulk PBMC T cells (not recorded which).

CDR3 sequence reads: CASSFNGQGRGYTF. The V gene is TRBV12-3 or TRBV12-4, the J gene TRBJ1-2; there is no DNA to check the TCRdb D call of TRBD1. The CDR3 runs 14 residues.